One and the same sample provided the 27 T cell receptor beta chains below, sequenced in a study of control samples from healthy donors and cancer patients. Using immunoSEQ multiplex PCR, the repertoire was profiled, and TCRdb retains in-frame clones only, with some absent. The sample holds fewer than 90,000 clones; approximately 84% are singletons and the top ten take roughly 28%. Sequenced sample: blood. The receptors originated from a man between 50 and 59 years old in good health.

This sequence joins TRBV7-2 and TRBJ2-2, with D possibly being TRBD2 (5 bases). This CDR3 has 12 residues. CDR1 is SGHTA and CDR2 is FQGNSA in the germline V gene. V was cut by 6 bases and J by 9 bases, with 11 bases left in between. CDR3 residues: CASRPDYRELFF. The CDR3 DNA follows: TGTGCCAGCAGACCCGACTACCGGGAGCTGTTTTTT.

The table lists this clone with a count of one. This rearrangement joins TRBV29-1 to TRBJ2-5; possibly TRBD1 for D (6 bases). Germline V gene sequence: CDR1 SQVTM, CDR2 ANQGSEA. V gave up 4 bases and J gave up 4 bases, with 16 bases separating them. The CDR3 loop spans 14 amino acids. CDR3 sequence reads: CSVASARGSETQYF. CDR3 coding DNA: TGCAGCGTTGCCTCGGCCAGGGGTTCAGAGACCCAGTACTTC.

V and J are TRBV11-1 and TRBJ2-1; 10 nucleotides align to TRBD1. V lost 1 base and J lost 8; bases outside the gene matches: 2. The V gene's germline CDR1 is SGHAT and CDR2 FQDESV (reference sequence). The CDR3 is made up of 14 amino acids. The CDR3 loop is CASSLGQGADEQFF. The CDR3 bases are TGTGCCAGCAGCTTAGGACAGGGGGCTGATGAGCAGTTCTTC.

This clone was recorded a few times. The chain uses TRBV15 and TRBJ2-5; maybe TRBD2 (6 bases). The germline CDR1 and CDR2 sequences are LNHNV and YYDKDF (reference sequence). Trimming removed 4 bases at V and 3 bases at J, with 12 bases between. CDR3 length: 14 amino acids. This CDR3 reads CATSNGGREETQYF. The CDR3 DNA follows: TGTGCCACCAGCAACGGGGGAAGGGAAGAGACCCAGTACTTC.

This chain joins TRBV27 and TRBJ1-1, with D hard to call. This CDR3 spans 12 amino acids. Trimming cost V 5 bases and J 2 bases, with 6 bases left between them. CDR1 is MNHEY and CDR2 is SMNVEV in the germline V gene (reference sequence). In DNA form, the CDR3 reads TGTGCCAGCAGTACAGATAACACTGAAGCTTTCTTT. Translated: CASSTDNTEAFF.

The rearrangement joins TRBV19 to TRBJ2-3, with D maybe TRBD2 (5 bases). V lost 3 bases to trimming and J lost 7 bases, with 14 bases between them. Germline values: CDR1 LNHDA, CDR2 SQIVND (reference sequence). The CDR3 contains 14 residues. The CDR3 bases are TGTGCCAGTAGTATCGAACTAGGGTGGAATACGCAGTATTTT. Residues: CASSIELGWNTQYF.

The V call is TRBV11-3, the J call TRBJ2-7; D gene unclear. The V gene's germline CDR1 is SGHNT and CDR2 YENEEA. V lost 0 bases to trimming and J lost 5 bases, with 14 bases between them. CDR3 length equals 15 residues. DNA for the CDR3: TGTGCCAGCAGCTTAGATCGGGTCCCCGGCGACGAGCAGTACTTC. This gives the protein CASSLDRVPGDEQYF.

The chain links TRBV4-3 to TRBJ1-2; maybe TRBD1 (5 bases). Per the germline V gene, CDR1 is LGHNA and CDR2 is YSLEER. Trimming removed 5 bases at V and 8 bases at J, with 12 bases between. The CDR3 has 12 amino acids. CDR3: CASSFRPGGYTF. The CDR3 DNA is TGCGCCAGCAGCTTTCGACCAGGGGGCTACACCTTC.

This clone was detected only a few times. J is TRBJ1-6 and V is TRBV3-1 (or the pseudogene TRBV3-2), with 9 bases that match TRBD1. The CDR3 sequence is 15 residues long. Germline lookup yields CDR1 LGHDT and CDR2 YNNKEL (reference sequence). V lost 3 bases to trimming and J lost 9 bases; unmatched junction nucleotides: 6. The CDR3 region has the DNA TGTGCCAGCAGCCAGACAGGGGGAAGGGGTTCACCCCTCCACTTT. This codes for CASSQTGGRGSPLHF.

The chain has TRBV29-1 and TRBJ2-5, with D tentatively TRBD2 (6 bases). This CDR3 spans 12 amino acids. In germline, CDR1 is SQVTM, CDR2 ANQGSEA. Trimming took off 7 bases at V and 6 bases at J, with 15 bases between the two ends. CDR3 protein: CSAGRGEKTQYF. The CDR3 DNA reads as TGCAGCGCGGGCCGCGGGGAGAAGACCCAGTACTTC.

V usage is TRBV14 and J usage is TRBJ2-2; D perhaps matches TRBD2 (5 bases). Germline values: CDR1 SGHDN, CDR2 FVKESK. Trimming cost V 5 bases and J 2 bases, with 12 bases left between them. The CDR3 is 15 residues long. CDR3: CASSRGLLNTGELFF. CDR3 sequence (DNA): TGTGCCAGCAGCAGAGGACTCCTTAACACCGGGGAGCTGTTTTTT.

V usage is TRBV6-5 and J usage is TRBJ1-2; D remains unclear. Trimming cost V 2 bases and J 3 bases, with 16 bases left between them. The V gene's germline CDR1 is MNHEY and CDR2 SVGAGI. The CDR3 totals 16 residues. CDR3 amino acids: CASSYRSTGSDYGYTF. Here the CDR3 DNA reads TGTGCCAGCAGTTACCGGAGCACTGGCAGCGACTATGGCTACACCTTC.

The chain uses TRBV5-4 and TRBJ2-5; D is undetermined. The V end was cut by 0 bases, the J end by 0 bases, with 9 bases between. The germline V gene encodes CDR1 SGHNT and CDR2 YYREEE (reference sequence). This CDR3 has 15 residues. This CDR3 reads CASSLDPRYQETQYF. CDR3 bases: TGTGCCAGCAGCTTGGACCCCAGGTACCAAGAGACCCAGTACTTC.

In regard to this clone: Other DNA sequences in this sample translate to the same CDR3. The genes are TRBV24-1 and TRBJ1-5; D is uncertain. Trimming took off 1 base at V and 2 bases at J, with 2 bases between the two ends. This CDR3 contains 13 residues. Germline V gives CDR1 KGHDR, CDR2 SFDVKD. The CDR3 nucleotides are TGTGCCACCAGTGATTTTGGCAATCAGCCCCAGCATTTT. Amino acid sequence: CATSDFGNQPQHF.

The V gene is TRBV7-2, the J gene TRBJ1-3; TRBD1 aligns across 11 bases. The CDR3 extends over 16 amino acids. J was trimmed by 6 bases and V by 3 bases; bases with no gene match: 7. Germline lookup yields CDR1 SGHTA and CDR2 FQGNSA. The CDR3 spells CASSFGGTGGKNTIYF. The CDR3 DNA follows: TGTGCCAGCAGCTTTGGGGGGACAGGGGGGAAAAACACCATATATTTT. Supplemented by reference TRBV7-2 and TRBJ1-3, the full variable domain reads GAGVSQSPSNKVTEKGKDVELRCDPISGHTALYWYRQSLGQGLEFLIYFQGNSAPDKSGLPSDRFSAERTGGSVSTLTIQRTQQEDSAVYLCASSFGGTGGKNTIYFGEGSWLTVV.

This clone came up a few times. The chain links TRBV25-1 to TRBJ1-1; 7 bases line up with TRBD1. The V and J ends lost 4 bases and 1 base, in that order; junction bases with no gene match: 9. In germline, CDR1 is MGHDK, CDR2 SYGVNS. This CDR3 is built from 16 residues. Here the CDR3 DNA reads TGTGCCAGCAGTGCGACCCCGGGACAGCAGAACACTGAAGCTTTCTTT. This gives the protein CASSATPGQQNTEAFF. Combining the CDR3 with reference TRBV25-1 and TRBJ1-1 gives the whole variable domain EADIYQTPRYLVIGTGKKITLECSQTMGHDKMYWYQQDPGMELHLIHYSYGVNSTEKGDLSSESTVSRIRTEHFPLTLESARPSHTSQYLCASSATPGQQNTEAFFGQGTRLTVV.

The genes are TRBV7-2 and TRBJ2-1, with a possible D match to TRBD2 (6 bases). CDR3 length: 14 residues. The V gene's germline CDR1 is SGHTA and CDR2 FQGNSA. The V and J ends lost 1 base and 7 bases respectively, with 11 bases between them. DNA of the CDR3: TGTGCCAGCAGCTTAGGTGCTAGCGTGAATGAGCAGTTCTTC. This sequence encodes CASSLGASVNEQFF.

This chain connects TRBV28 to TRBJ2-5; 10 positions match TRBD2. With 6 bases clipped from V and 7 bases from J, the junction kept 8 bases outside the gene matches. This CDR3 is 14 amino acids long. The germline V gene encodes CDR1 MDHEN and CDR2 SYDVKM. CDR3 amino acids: CASSSGTSAWTQYF. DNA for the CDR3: TGTGCCAGCAGCTCCGGGACTAGCGCCTGGACCCAGTACTTC. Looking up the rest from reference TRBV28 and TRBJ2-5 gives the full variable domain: DVKVTQSSRYLVKRTGEKVFLECVQDMDHENMFWYRQDPGLGLRLIYFSYDVKMKEKGDIPEGYSVSREKKERFSLILESASTNQTSMYLCASSSGTSAWTQYFGPGTRLLVL.

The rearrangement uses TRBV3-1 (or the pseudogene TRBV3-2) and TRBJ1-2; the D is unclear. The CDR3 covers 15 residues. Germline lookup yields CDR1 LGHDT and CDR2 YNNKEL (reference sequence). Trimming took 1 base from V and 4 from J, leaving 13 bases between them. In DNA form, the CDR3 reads TGTGCCAGCAGCCAAGGAGGGCAGAAGTTCTATGGCTACACCTTC. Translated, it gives CASSQGGQKFYGYTF.

Written as DNA, the CDR3 is TGCGCCAGCAGTGGGTCGACAGACCTAAAATCAGAAGAGACCCAGTACTTC. Encoded protein: CASSGSTDLKSEETQYF. The chain has TRBV10-1 and TRBJ2-5; D may be TRBD1 (5 bases). CDR1 and CDR2 from the germline V gene are WNHNN and SYGVQD (reference sequence). The CDR3 contains 17 residues. The ends were cut back, 4 bases at V and 3 bases at J, with 21 bases in the middle.

In DNA form, the CDR3 reads TGCGCCAGCAGCCTCACGGGACTAGCGAACAATGAGCAGTTCTTC. Translation: CASSLTGLANNEQFF. The chain employs TRBV4-3 and TRBJ2-1; 10 bases fit TRBD2. The germline CDR1 and CDR2 sequences are LGHNA and YSLEER. The V segment lost 4 bases and the J segment 5 bases; nucleotides outside the gene matches: 5. The CDR3 is 15 residues long.

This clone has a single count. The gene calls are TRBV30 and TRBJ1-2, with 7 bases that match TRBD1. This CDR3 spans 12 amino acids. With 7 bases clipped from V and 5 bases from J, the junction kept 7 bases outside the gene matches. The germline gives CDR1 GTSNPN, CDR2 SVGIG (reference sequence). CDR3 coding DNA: TGTGCCTACCAGGGGGGTTTGTATGGCTACACCTTC. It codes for CAYQGGLYGYTF.

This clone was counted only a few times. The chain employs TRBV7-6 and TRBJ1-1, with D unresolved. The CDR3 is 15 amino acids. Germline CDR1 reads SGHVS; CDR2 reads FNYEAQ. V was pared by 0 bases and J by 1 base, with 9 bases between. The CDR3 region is CASSLATESNTEAFF. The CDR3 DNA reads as TGTGCCAGCAGCTTAGCTACCGAATCGAACACTGAAGCTTTCTTT.

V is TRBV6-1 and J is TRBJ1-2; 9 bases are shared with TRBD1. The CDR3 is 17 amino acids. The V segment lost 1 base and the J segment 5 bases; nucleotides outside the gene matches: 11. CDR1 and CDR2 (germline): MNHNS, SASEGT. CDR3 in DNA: TGTGCCAGCAGTGAAGGTACAGGGGGCCCACAGGGGTATGGCTACACCTTC. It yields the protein CASSEGTGGPQGYGYTF.

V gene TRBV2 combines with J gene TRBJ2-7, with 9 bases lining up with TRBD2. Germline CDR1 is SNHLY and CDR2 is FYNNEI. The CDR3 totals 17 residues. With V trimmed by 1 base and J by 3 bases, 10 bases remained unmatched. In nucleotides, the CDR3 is TGTGCCAGCAGTGAAGGAACCGGGACTAGCATTTTCTACGAGCAGTACTTC. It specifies CASSEGTGTSIFYEQYF. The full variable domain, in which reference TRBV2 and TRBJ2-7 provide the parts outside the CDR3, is EPEVTQTPSHQVTQMGQEVILRCVPISNHLYFYWYRQILGQKVEFLVSFYNNEISEKSEIFDDQFSVERPDGSNFTLKIRSTKLEDSAMYFCASSEGTGTSIFYEQYFGPGTRLTVT.

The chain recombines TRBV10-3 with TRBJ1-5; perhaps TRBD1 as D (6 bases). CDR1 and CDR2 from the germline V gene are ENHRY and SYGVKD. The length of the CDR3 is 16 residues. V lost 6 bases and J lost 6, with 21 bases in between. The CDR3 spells CAISHGTSKGGQPQHF. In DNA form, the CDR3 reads TGTGCCATCAGCCACGGGACAAGCAAGGGAGGTCAGCCCCAGCATTTT.

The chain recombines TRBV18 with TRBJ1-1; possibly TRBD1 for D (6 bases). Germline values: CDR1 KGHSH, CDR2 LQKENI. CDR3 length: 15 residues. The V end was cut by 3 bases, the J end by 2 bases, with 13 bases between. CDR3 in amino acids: CASSPLTGKNTEAFF. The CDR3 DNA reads TGTGCCAGCTCACCCCTAACAGGGAAAAACACTGAAGCTTTCTTT.